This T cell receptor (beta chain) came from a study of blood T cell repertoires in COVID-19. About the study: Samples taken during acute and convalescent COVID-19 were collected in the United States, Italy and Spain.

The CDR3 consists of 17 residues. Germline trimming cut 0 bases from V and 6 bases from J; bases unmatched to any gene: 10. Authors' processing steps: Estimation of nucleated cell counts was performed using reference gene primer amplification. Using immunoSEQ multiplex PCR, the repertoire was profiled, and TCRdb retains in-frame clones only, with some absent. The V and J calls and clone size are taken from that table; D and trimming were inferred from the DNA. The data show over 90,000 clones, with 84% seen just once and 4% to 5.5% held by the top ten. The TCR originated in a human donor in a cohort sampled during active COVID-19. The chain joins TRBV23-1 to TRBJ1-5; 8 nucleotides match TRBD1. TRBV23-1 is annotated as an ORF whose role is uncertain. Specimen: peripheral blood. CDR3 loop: CASSQSPDRGAGQPQHF. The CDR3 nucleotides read TGCGCCAGCAGTCAATCCCCAGACAGGGGCGCAGGTCAGCCCCAGCATTTT.